This T cell receptor beta chain emerged from a study of human T cells and chemical hapten exposure. Looking at the study overall: Small discrepancies in pooled library volume mainly accounted for the varying TCR yields per sample.

The CDR3 has 14 residues. Trimming left V 3 bases short and J 7 bases short, with 15 bases between. Looked up from germline, CDR1 is ENHRY and CDR2 is SYGVKD. Individual cDNA molecules each carried unique molecular identifiers attached by the library. MiXCR was run by TCRdb on the RACE reads, yielding one entry per CDR3 protein. The sample shows about 350,000 distinct CDR3 sequences, about 6% of them seen only once. Time point noted: patch test 2, 6 weeks after DPC sensitization. Treatment specified: therapeutic diphenylcyclopropenone sensitization with weekly scalp DPC. The sequence was obtained from a woman younger than 30 with alopecia areata. Some clones in this sample may be carry-over from other donors' samples. This material consisted of whole blood, taken in connection with sensitization to the hapten diphenylcyclopropenone (DPC). The gene calls are TRBV10-3 and TRBJ1-2; tentative D call: TRBD1 (5 bases). CDR3 sequence (DNA): TGTGCCATCAGTGATGGCAGGGCATCTGGTGGCTACACCTTC. This gives the protein CAISDGRASGGYTF.